The clone carrying this T cell receptor (beta chain) was seen only a few times. The sample belongs to a study of blood T cell repertoires in COVID-19. Study at large: The analysed material was cDNA or gDNA that came from T cells, B-cell-depleted T cells, or PBMCs.

Source study methods: Amplified reference gene primers provided the basis for estimating nucleated cell counts. This table comes from immunoSEQ multiplex PCR, and its TCRdb copy is limited to in-frame clones, with some not included. That table gives V, J and clone size, and the DNA gave D and trimming. The profile shows around 110,000 clones, around 78% of them singletons. The CDR3 loop spans 14 amino acids. V lost 6 bases, J lost 6 bases, and 9 bases stayed unmatched. CDR1 and CDR2 (germline): MNHEY, SVGAGI. V gene TRBV6-5 combines with J gene TRBJ1-2, with TRBD1 matching 8 bases. Sequenced material: peripheral blood. This receptor was taken from a man aged 30-40 years with acute or convalescent COVID-19. In DNA, the CDR3 is TGTGCCAGCAGCAATGGACAGGGAAGAGATGGCTACACCTTC. Protein product: CASSNGQGRDGYTF.